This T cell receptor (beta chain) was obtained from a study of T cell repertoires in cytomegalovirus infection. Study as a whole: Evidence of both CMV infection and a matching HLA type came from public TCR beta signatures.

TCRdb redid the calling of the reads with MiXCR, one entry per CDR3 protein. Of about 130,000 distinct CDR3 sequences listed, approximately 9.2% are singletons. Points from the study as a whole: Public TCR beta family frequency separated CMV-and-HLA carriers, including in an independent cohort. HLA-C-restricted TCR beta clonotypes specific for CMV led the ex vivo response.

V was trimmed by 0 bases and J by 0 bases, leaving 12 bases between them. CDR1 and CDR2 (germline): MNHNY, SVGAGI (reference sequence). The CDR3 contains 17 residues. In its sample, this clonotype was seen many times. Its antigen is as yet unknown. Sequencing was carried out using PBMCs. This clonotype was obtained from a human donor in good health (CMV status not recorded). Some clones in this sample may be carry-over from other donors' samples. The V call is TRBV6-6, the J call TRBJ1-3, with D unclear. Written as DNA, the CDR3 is TGTGCCAGCAGTTACTCCTCCGGGCCCAGCTCTGGAAACACCATATATTTT. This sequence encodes CASSYSSGPSSGNTIYF.